The 25 T cell receptor beta chains below were found in one sample sequenced in a study of CD8 T cells in ankylosing spondylitis. TCRdb re-analysed the 5' RACE reads in MiXCR, keeping a single row per CDR3 protein. The sample gives about 140,000 distinct CDR3 sequences, 8% to 9% of which show up once; 7.3% is in the top ten. The sequenced sample was synovial fluid, either unsorted or a sorted T cell fraction (not recorded which). These receptor sequences come from a male donor with ankylosing spondylitis.

This clonotype was recorded at least ten times. This CDR3 is CSARILQGQPQHF. The CDR3 coding sequence is TGCAGTGCTAGAATCTTACAGGGACAGCCCCAGCATTTT. V usage is TRBV20-1 and J usage is TRBJ1-5; tentatively, D is TRBD1 (6 bases). Germline V gene lookup returns CDR1 DFQATT and CDR2 SNEGSKA (reference sequence). Between the trimmed V and J ends, which lost 2 bases and 7 bases, there was a span of 12 bases. There are 13 residues in the CDR3.

In its sample, this clonotype was seen many times. This rearrangement joins TRBV5-6 to TRBJ1-1; weak D call: TRBD1 (6 bases). CDR1 and CDR2 from the germline V gene are SGHDT and YYEEEE. The CDR3 sequence is 15 residues long. V was pared by 4 bases and J by 1 base, with 14 bases between. The CDR3 is CASSPGGGGNTEAFF. Written as DNA, the CDR3 is TGTGCCAGCAGCCCTGGAGGAGGGGGGAACACTGAAGCTTTCTTT. Drawing the rest from reference TRBV5-6 and TRBJ1-1, the complete variable domain is DAGVTQSPTHLIKTRGQQVTLRCSPKSGHDTVSWYQQALGQGPQFIFQYYEEEERQRGNFPDRFSGHQFPNYSSELNVNALLLGDSALYLCASSPGGGGNTEAFFGQGTRLTVV.

This clonotype has a handful of counts. The J gene is TRBJ2-1, the V gene TRBV7-2; 9 nucleotides line up with TRBD2. Germline V gene lookup returns CDR1 SGHTA and CDR2 FQGNSA. The length of the CDR3 is 15 residues. Trimming cost V 6 bases and J 3 bases; bases outside gene matches: 6. CDR3 in DNA: TGTGCCAGCAGGGGGCGGGGGGGGAGCTACAATGAGCAGTTCTTC. Protein product: CASRGRGGSYNEQFF.

This chain joins TRBV10-1 and TRBJ1-5; 8 bases are a match to TRBD1. J gave up 7 bases and V 4 bases, and 6 bases lay outside the gene matches. This CDR3 contains 14 residues. Germline V CDR1 and CDR2: WNHNN, SYGVQD (reference sequence). In DNA form, the CDR3 reads TGCGCCAGCAGTGCCACAGGGGGAGCCCAGCCCCAGCATTTT. Encoded protein: CASSATGGAQPQHF.

This chain links TRBV10-2 with TRBJ2-1; 7 nucleotides line up with TRBD2. With V trimmed by 7 bases and J by 8 bases, 17 bases remained unmatched. Germline V gene lookup returns CDR1 WSHSY and CDR2 SAAADI. This CDR3 contains 16 residues. The CDR3 reads CASTAGVGSIVHEQFF. CDR3 nucleotides: TGCGCCAGCACCGCGGGGGTAGGGAGTATTGTCCATGAGCAGTTCTTC.

A few counts support this clonotype. The gene calls are TRBV11-2 and TRBJ1-1; 8 bases line up with TRBD1. The CDR3 extends over 13 amino acids. Germline trimming cut 4 bases from V and 8 bases from J; bases unmatched to any gene: 6. Germline loops: CDR1 SGHAT, CDR2 FQNNGV. CDR3 protein: CASSYTGDREAFF. CDR3 in DNA: TGTGCCAGCAGCTACACCGGGGACAGGGAAGCTTTCTTT.

This clonotype was seen a handful of times. The V gene is TRBV28, the J gene TRBJ1-1; unclear D gene. CDR1 MDHEN and CDR2 SYDVKM come from the germline V gene. The CDR3 is 11 residues long. Trimming left V 3 bases short and J 5 bases short, with 4 bases between. CDR3 nucleotides: TGTGCCAGCAGTTTTCGGACTGAAGCTTTCTTT. Translation gives CASSFRTEAFF.

This clonotype was counted at least ten times. V is TRBV7-2 and J is TRBJ2-3; D is ambiguous. This CDR3 has 15 residues. V was clipped by 1 base and J by 1 base, with 9 bases between them. Germline CDR1 SGHTA, CDR2 FQGNSA. The DNA for the CDR3 is TGTGCCAGCAGCTTAGGTGCCTCACGCACAGATACGCAGTATTTT. This encodes CASSLGASRTDTQYF.

This clonotype was detected ten times or more. The genes are TRBV27 and TRBJ1-4, with D perhaps TRBD1 (6 bases). Trimming stripped 0 bases from V and 8 bases from J, with 16 bases between. Germline CDR1 MNHEY, CDR2 SMNVEV (reference sequence). The CDR3 extends over 16 amino acids. CDR3: CASSLSGTGHEEKLFF. For the CDR3, the DNA is TGTGCCAGCAGTTTATCCGGAACAGGGCACGAGGAAAAACTGTTTTTT.

This clonotype was seen a handful of times. The V gene is TRBV6-1, the J gene TRBJ2-7; 9 bases agree with TRBD2. CDR3 length: 13 residues. Germline-derived CDR1 and CDR2 are MNHNS and SASEGT. With 5 bases clipped from V and 7 bases from J, the junction kept 6 bases outside the gene matches. The CDR3 sequence is CASSTSGRREQYF. In DNA form, the CDR3 reads TGTGCCAGCAGTACCAGCGGGAGGAGAGAGCAGTACTTC.

This clonotype was observed at least ten times. This rearrangement joins TRBV3-1 to TRBJ1-6; D might be TRBD1 (6 bases). Per germline, CDR1 LGHDT and CDR2 YNNKEL (reference sequence). This CDR3 region has 17 residues. V gave up 1 base and J gave up 10 bases, with 20 bases separating them. CDR3 coding DNA: TGTGCCAGCAGCCAAGGTCCCTCACAGGGTGCGCGGTCACCCCTCCACTTT. As protein: CASSQGPSQGARSPLHF.

This clonotype occurred many times. This chain joins TRBV20-1 and TRBJ1-1, with TRBD1 identical over 10 bases. CDR1 and CDR2 (germline): DFQATT, SNEGSKA (reference sequence). This CDR3 region has 14 residues. Germline trimming cut 4 bases from V and 2 bases from J; bases unmatched to any gene: 4. CDR3 amino acids: CSAKRDRGNTEAFF. For the CDR3, the DNA is TGCAGTGCTAAGAGGGACAGGGGAAACACTGAAGCTTTCTTT.

The chain combines TRBV7-9 with TRBJ1-2; 7 bases are shared with TRBD1. This CDR3 is 17 amino acids long. Trimming at V came to 3 bases and at J to 6 bases, leaving 16 bases not matched to a gene. The germline V gene has CDR1 SEHNR and CDR2 FQNEAQ (reference sequence). CDR3 protein: CASSFPLAQGGIDGYTF. As DNA, the CDR3 is TGTGCCAGCAGCTTTCCTTTGGCTCAGGGGGGAATTGATGGCTACACCTTC.

The chain joins TRBV20-1 to TRBJ1-1, with TRBD1 matching over 7 bases. Germline CDR1 reads DFQATT; CDR2 reads SNEGSKA (reference sequence). Trimming cost V 6 bases and J 2 bases; bases outside gene matches: 9. CDR3 length: 14 amino acids. The CDR3 loop reads CSAGGTASNTEAFF. Here the CDR3 DNA reads TGCAGTGCCGGTGGGACAGCTTCCAACACTGAAGCTTTCTTT.

This clonotype was recorded at least ten times. The chain carries TRBV7-2 and TRBJ2-1; D is possibly TRBD1 (6 bases). Germline values: CDR1 SGHTA, CDR2 FQGNSA. V gave up 3 bases and J gave up 2 bases, with 8 bases separating them. The CDR3 consists of 14 residues. The CDR3: CASSFDRTYNEQFF. The CDR3 region has the DNA TGTGCCAGCAGCTTTGACAGGACCTACAATGAGCAGTTCTTC.

The chain combines TRBV5-1 with TRBJ2-7; a possible D gene is TRBD2 (7 bases). Germline V lookup: CDR1 SGHRS, CDR2 YFSETQ. The V gene lost 0 bases and the J gene lost 3 bases, with 13 bases spanning the gap. The CDR3 is 15 residues long. The CDR3 nucleotides are TGCGCCAGCAGCTTGGTTGCGGGGGCAGGCTACGAGCAGTACTTC. This translates into CASSLVAGAGYEQYF.

This clonotype was seen a few times. The chain has TRBV27 and TRBJ2-1; 14 nucleotides line up with TRBD2. The germline gives CDR1 MNHEY, CDR2 SMNVEV (reference sequence). The CDR3 sequence is 19 residues long. The V and J ends lost 8 bases and 0 bases, in that order; junction bases with no gene match: 12. CDR3: CASGGTSGSFWSSYNEQFF. DNA for the CDR3: TGTGCCAGCGGGGGGACTAGCGGGAGTTTCTGGAGCTCCTACAATGAGCAGTTCTTC.

The sample holds many counts of this clonotype. The chain carries TRBV12-5 and TRBJ2-7; D remains unclear. CDR1 and CDR2 (germline): LGHNT, FRNRAP. This CDR3 comprises 12 residues. The V end was cut by 6 bases, the J end by 4 bases, with 10 bases between. The CDR3 here is CASGYQRYEQYF. The DNA for the CDR3 is TGTGCTAGTGGCTATCAGCGTTACGAGCAGTACTTC.

This clonotype came up many times. V gene TRBV5-5 combines with J gene TRBJ2-3; unclear D gene. Between the trimmed V and J ends, which lost 0 bases and 0 bases, there was a span of 14 bases. Germline values: CDR1 SGHKS, CDR2 YYEKEE (reference sequence). The CDR3 has 17 residues. CDR3 DNA sequence: TGTGCCAGCAGCTTGGGATTCTCTAGTACTAGCACAGATACGCAGTATTTT. This encodes CASSLGFSSTSTDTQYF.

J is TRBJ1-2 and V is TRBV28, with 7 bases lining up with TRBD1. V was pared by 3 bases and J by 8 bases, with 6 bases of the junction left unmatched. The germline CDR1 and CDR2 sequences are MDHEN and SYDVKM. The CDR3 extends over 13 amino acids. DNA for the CDR3: TGTGCCAGCAGTTTCGTAGGGGGCGACGGCTACACCTTC. Its protein is CASSFVGGDGYTF.

This sequence joins TRBV9 and TRBJ2-5, with 8 bases aligning to TRBD2. The length of the CDR3 is 15 residues. Germline V gives CDR1 SGDLS, CDR2 YYNGEE. Losses at the gene ends were 0 bases for V and 5 bases for J; bases not matched to a gene: 6. The CDR3 DNA follows: TGTGCCAGCAGCGTAGGTAACGGGAGGGCCGAGACCCAGTACTTC. Its translation: CASSVGNGRAETQYF.

With regard to this clonotype: The junction departs from the called germline gene at one end, perhaps through a read error. This sequence joins TRBV4-2 and TRBJ2-7; D is unclear. Germline V CDR1 and CDR2: LGHNA, YNFKEQ. The CDR3 runs 14 residues. The CDR3 here is CASSQESAVAHLDF. The CDR3 coding sequence is TGTGCCAGCAGCCAAGAGTCGGCGGTGGCCCACCTCGATTTC.

At least ten counts were recorded for this clonotype. This chain links TRBV6-1 with TRBJ2-5; no definite D call. Germline CDR1 is MNHNS and CDR2 is SASEGT. Trimming left V 6 bases short and J 3 bases short, with 14 bases between. The CDR3 length is 14 residues. The CDR3 region has the DNA TGTGCCAGCAGCCCTTTCGCAACCGAAGAGACCCAGTACTTC. Translated, it gives CASSPFATEETQYF.

By proportion, this clonotype is medium-sized. The V gene is TRBV12-3 or TRBV12-4, the J gene TRBJ2-5; tentatively, D is TRBD2 (6 bases). The length of the CDR3 is 14 residues. V shed 0 bases and J shed 4 bases, with 9 bases lying between them. The CDR3 protein is CASSLASGSETQYF. CDR3 bases: TGTGCCAGCAGTTTAGCTAGCGGCTCAGAGACCCAGTACTTC.

The rearrangement joins TRBV9 to TRBJ1-5; the D gene is possibly TRBD1 (5 bases). This CDR3 comprises 15 residues. The ends were cut back, 1 base at V and 0 bases at J, with 8 bases in the middle. From germline, CDR1 is SGDLS and CDR2 YYNGEE. In nucleotides, the CDR3 is TGTGCCAGCAGCGTATTGGGGGATAGCAATCAGCCCCAGCATTTT. Translated, it gives CASSVLGDSNQPQHF.